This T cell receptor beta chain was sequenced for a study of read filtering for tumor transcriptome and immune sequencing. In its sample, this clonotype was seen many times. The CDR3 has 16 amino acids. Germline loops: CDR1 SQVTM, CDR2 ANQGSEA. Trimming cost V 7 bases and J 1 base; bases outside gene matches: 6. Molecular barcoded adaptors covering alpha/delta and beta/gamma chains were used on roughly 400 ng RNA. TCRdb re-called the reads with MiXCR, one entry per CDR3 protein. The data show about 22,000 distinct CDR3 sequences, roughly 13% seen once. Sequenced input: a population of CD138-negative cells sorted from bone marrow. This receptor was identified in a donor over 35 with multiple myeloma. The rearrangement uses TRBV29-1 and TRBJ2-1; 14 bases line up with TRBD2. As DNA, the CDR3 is TGCAGCGCCGGGACTAGCGGGAGTAGGTCCTACAATGAGCAGTTCTTC. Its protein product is CSAGTSGSRSYNEQFF.